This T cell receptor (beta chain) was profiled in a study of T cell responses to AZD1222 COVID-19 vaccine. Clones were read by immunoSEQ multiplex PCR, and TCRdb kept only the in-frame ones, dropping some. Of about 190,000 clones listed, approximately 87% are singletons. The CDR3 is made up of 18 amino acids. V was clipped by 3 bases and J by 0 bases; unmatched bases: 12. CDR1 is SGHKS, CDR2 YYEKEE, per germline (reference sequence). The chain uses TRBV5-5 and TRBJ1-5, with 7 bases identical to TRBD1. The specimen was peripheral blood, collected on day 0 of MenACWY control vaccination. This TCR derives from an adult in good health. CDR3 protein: CASSWGPGGQDSNQPQHF. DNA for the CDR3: TGTGCCAGCAGCTGGGGACCAGGGGGGCAGGATAGCAATCAGCCCCAGCATTTT.